This T cell receptor beta chain was retrieved from a study of Ad26.COV2.S vaccination and SARS-CoV-2 variants. Across the study: By the intramuscular route, Ad26.COV2.S was given once, or twice 56 days apart.

Overall study findings and caveats: Vaccine and placebo recipients had comparable breadth of non-spike TCRs.

J lost 5 bases, V lost 4 bases, and 10 bases had no gene match. This CDR3 has 16 amino acids. Germline V gives CDR1 SGHNT, CDR2 YYREEE (reference sequence). Treatment here: roughly 19 received Ad26.COV2.S at low or high dose, single or two shots; about 5 received placebo; per-sample allocation not given. The samples date from day 63 after the first vaccine or placebo injection. Aged 18-55 years, donor was enrolled in Boston in 2020. What was given as vaccine was an Ad26 vector encoding Wuhan-strain SARS-CoV-2 spike. Method: immunoSEQ multiplex PCR; TCRdb's copy keeps in-frame clones and lacks some. The sample carries about 320,000 clones, roughly 86% recorded once. Concerning this clone itself: The antigen is not known.

The source was peripheral blood, collected in a trial of Ad26.COV2.S vaccine versus placebo. This clonotype was sampled from a person aged 18 to 65 who received the Ad26.COV2.S COVID-19 vaccine or a placebo. The chain is built from TRBV5-4 and TRBJ2-1, with TRBD1 identical over 9 bases. CDR3 in DNA: TGTGCCAGCAGCACCAAACAGGGGGCGCGGAACAATGAGCAGTTCTTC. As protein: CASSTKQGARNNEQFF.